These 18 T cell receptor beta chains were sequenced from one sample in a study of T cells in localized non-small cell lung cancer (TCRdb year 2020). Library preparation employed the immunoSEQ multiplex PCR assay. This is the immuneACCESS table as TCRdb keeps it, with only in-frame sequences that have V and J called. A part of the clones is gone; compared with another copy, unresolved V genes explain less than half, and the rest is unexplained. This sample has 40,000 or so clones in its table, and about 90% of those were observed once. Almost 6.5% of the sample goes to the ten largest clones. The sequencing used peripheral blood, collected before any cancer treatment. These receptors were taken from a man aged 35 to 69 with stage I lung adenocarcinoma.

The CDR3 nucleotides are TGTGCCAGCAGTTTATTGCCGGGACGTGCGAACACTGAAGCTTTCTTT. This translates into CASSLLPGRANTEAFF. This sequence joins TRBV28 and TRBJ1-1, with D perhaps matching TRBD1 (5 bases). There are 16 residues in the CDR3. Germline CDR1 MDHEN, CDR2 SYDVKM. Trimming cost V 1 base and J 1 base, with 13 bases left between them.

The chain links TRBV9 to TRBJ2-7, with 8 positions matching TRBD2. The V segment lost 3 bases and the J segment 2 bases; nucleotides outside the gene matches: 7. This CDR3 has 15 residues. Germline V gene sequence: CDR1 SGDLS, CDR2 YYNGEE. The CDR3 sequence is CASSAGGDLPYEQYF. The DNA of the CDR3 is TGTGCCAGCAGCGCCGGGGGGGACTTACCCTACGAGCAGTACTTC.

The table lists this clone with a count of one. The chain joins TRBV30 to TRBJ2-1; TRBD1 matches at 7 bases. With V trimmed by 2 bases and J by 9 bases, 19 bases remained unmatched. Germline V gene data show CDR1 as GTSNPN and CDR2 as SVGIG (reference sequence). The CDR3 spans 17 residues. The CDR3 here is CAWSHHRGVRTQFEQFF. The CDR3 bases are TGTGCCTGGAGTCACCACAGGGGAGTGAGGACGCAATTTGAGCAGTTCTTC. Complete variable domain (other parts from reference TRBV30 and TRBJ2-1): SQTIHQWPATLVQPVGSPLSLECTVEGTSNPNLYWYRQAAGRGLQLLFYSVGIGQISSEVPQNLSASRPQDRQFILSSKKLLLSDSGFYLCAWSHHRGVRTQFEQFFGPGTRLTVL.

This clone was observed a handful of times. The V gene is TRBV14, the J gene TRBJ1-2, with TRBD1 matching 8 bases. Germline V CDR1 and CDR2: SGHDN, FVKESK. V dropped 0 bases and J dropped 8; count of bases not matched to a gene: 2. The CDR3 has 13 amino acids. CDR3 sequence (DNA): TGTGCCAGCAGCCAAGACAGGGGGCTAGGCTACACCTTC. Protein product: CASSQDRGLGYTF.

The chain has TRBV7-9 and TRBJ2-2, with a possible D match to TRBD1 (6 bases). Looked up from germline, CDR1 is SEHNR and CDR2 is FQNEAQ (reference sequence). Trimming pared 1 base from V and 4 bases from J, leaving 10 bases between. CDR3 length equals 15 residues. Here the CDR3 reads CASSLGWGLTGELFF. The CDR3 bases are TGTGCCAGCAGCTTAGGCTGGGGGCTCACCGGGGAGCTGTTTTTT.

The chain links TRBV28 to TRBJ1-5; no reliable D call. The CDR3 runs to 14 residues. Germline V CDR1 and CDR2: MDHEN, SYDVKM. Trimming stripped 2 bases from V and 2 bases from J, with 7 bases between. CDR3 nucleotide sequence: TGTGCCAGCAGTTTAATTGATGGCAATCAGCCCCAGCATTTT. Protein product: CASSLIDGNQPQHF.

This clone has more than one count but fewer than ten. The chain has TRBV28 and TRBJ1-1; no clear D gene. V gave up 8 bases and J gave up 0 bases, with 22 bases separating them. CDR3 length: 17 residues. Per the germline V gene, CDR1 is MDHEN and CDR2 is SYDVKM. CDR3 DNA sequence: TGTGCCAGCTACCGGTATCTGGCAGGATCCATGAACACTGAAGCTTTCTTT. Translated: CASYRYLAGSMNTEAFF.

This clone was observed a few times. The chain carries TRBV6-5 and TRBJ2-7; 7 nucleotides align to TRBD1. Germline values: CDR1 MNHEY, CDR2 SVGAGI. After removal of 7 bases from V and 1 base from J, the junction contained 10 bases not matched to a gene. The CDR3 contains 15 residues. CDR3 residues: CASTFWTGGSYEQYF. For the CDR3, the DNA is TGTGCCAGCACATTTTGGACAGGAGGTTCCTACGAGCAGTACTTC.

The rearrangement uses TRBV13 and TRBJ2-2; D not certain. The CDR3 is 14 residues long. Between the trimmed V and J ends, which lost 4 bases and 2 bases, there was a span of 8 bases. Germline assignment: CDR1 PRHDT and CDR2 FYEKMQ (reference sequence). The CDR3 bases are TGTGCCAGCAGCTCGGACCTTAACACCGGGGAGCTGTTTTTT. It translates to CASSSDLNTGELFF.

The genes are TRBV4-2 and TRBJ2-1; D might be TRBD2 (5 bases). CDR3 length equals 16 residues. V lost 0 bases, J lost 0 bases, and 9 bases lay in between. Germline values: CDR1 LGHNA, CDR2 YNFKEQ. The CDR3 bases are TGTGCCAGCAGCCAAGATCGTGGGAGCTCCTACAATGAGCAGTTCTTC. Amino acids: CASSQDRGSSYNEQFF.

By frequency in the sample, this clone is medium-sized. The chain combines TRBV11-2 with TRBJ2-7; 10 positions agree with TRBD2. Germline V gives CDR1 SGHAT, CDR2 FQNNGV. The CDR3 loop spans 14 amino acids. V lost 5 bases and J lost 7; bases outside the gene matches: 8. CDR3 amino acids: CASSELAGPGEQYF. In DNA form, the CDR3 reads TGTGCCAGCAGCGAACTAGCGGGACCGGGGGAGCAGTACTTC.

This chain connects TRBV7-9 to TRBJ2-2, with a possible D match to TRBD1 (6 bases). This CDR3 has 16 amino acids. The V and J ends lost 6 bases and 2 bases respectively, with 16 bases between them. CDR1 is SEHNR and CDR2 is FQNEAQ in the germline V gene (reference sequence). As DNA, the CDR3 is TGTGCCAGCAGTTCTTCTACAGGGTATAACACCGGGGAGCTGTTTTTT. Translating gives CASSSSTGYNTGELFF.

A single count supports this clone. The chain is built from TRBV19 and TRBJ2-6, with D unclear. Germline V gene sequence: CDR1 LNHDA, CDR2 SQIVND (reference sequence). This CDR3 spans 14 amino acids. V was cut by 1 base and J by 3 bases, with 4 bases left in between. The CDR3 coding sequence is TGTGCCAGTAGTATAGGAGGTGGGGCCAACGTCCTGACTTTC. The encoded protein is CASSIGGGANVLTF.

The chain combines TRBV9 with TRBJ2-7; TRBD2 matches 7 bases. CDR1 SGDLS and CDR2 YYNGEE come from the germline V gene. The CDR3 length is 15 residues. After removal of 4 bases from V and 0 bases from J, the junction contained 7 bases not matched to a gene. The CDR3 nucleotides read TGTGCCAGCAGCCCCCTGGGGAGGGACTCCTACGAGCAGTACTTC. This sequence encodes CASSPLGRDSYEQYF.

The chain combines TRBV28 with TRBJ1-2; a possible D gene is TRBD1 (6 bases). Trimming took off 6 bases at V and 5 bases at J, with 13 bases between the two ends. The germline V gene encodes CDR1 MDHEN and CDR2 SYDVKM. The CDR3 consists of 13 residues. The CDR3 DNA reads TGTGCCAGCAGCGCACCAGGGGTTTATGGCTACACCTTC. Translating it yields CASSAPGVYGYTF.

As concerns this clone: The junction departs from the called germline gene at one end, perhaps through a read error. The chain links TRBV29-1 to TRBJ2-3; 12 bases are a match to TRBD2. The CDR3 contains 15 residues. Germline-derived CDR1 and CDR2 are SQVTM and ANQGSEA. This CDR3 reads CSVEDGTSGTDTQYF. CDR3 bases: TGCAGCGTGGAAGATGGGACTAGCGGGACAGATACGCAGTATTTT.

J is TRBJ2-5 and V is TRBV20-1, with no clear D. Per the germline V gene, CDR1 is DFQATT and CDR2 is SNEGSKA (reference sequence). This CDR3 spans 11 amino acids. Trimming removed 5 bases at V and 5 bases at J, with 9 bases between. The CDR3 sequence: CSAVLWETQYF. The CDR3 nucleotides are TGCAGTGCTGTACTCTGGGAGACCCAGTACTTC.

The rearrangement links TRBV30 to TRBJ1-5; 9 bases map to TRBD1. The CDR3 totals 14 residues. Per germline, CDR1 GTSNPN and CDR2 SVGIG (reference sequence). The V segment lost 2 bases and the J segment 7 bases; nucleotides outside the gene matches: 6. The CDR3 DNA reads as TGTGCCTGGAGTCAGGGACAGGGACGGCAGCCCCAGCATTTT. Translating it yields CAWSQGQGRQPQHF.